This is a list of T cell receptor beta chains from one sample in a study of blood T cell repertoires in COVID-19. Sequencing used immunoSEQ multiplex PCR; TCRdb keeps in-frame clones, though not all of them. This sample has over 350,000 clones, with 80% to 95% found just once. Sequencing was done on a sample of PBMCs or T cells enriched from blood (not recorded which). The receptors stem from a woman in her 40s who had been exposed to COVID-19. Both conserved end residues are part of each CDR3. Fields, in order: clone size, J gene, D gene, V gene, CDR3 DNA, CDR3 protein. A D gene is named only where the DNA matches it firmly. Clone size is stated in some rows and not others, as once, few, many or a class when expanded.

clone_size: NA
j_call: TRBJ2-1
d_call: NA
v_call: TRBV2
cdr3_nt: TGTGCCAGCAGGTGGCTAGCGAACCACAATGAGCAGTTCTTC
cdr3_aa: CASRWLANHNEQFF

clone_size: NA
j_call: TRBJ1-1
d_call: NA
v_call: TRBV3-1/TRBV3-2
cdr3_nt: TGTGCCAGCAGCCAAGGGAGGGGAACGGAAGCTTTCTTT
cdr3_aa: CASSQGRGTEAFF

clone_size: NA
j_call: TRBJ1-3
d_call: NA
v_call: TRBV10-3
cdr3_nt: TGTGCCATCAGTGGGTTACAGCGGGACACCATATATTTT
cdr3_aa: CAISGLQRDTIYF

clone_size: NA
j_call: TRBJ1-1
d_call: NA
v_call: TRBV6-4
cdr3_nt: TGTGCCAGCAGTGACGGCGGGGTTGGCACTGAAGCTTTCTTT
cdr3_aa: CASSDGGVGTEAFF

clone_size: NA
j_call: TRBJ2-7
d_call: TRBD2
v_call: TRBV14
cdr3_nt: TGTGCCAGCAGCCTCAGGACTAGCGGGTTTGGCGAGCAGTACTTC
cdr3_aa: CASSLRTSGFGEQYF

clone_size: NA
j_call: TRBJ1-5
d_call: TRBD1
v_call: TRBV30
cdr3_nt: TGTGCCTGGAGTGTCAGGCAGGGGGATCAGCCCCAGCATTTT
cdr3_aa: CAWSVRQGDQPQHF

clone_size: NA
j_call: TRBJ2-7
d_call: NA
v_call: TRBV7-3
cdr3_nt: TGTGCCAGCAGCTTAACTGGGGGCGCATACGAGCAGTACTTC
cdr3_aa: CASSLTGGAYEQYF

clone_size: once
j_call: TRBJ2-1
d_call: TRBD2
v_call: TRBV9
cdr3_nt: TGTGCCAGCAGCGTAGATGCTAGCGGGGACAATGAGCAGTTCTTC
cdr3_aa: CASSVDASGDNEQFF

clone_size: NA
j_call: TRBJ1-6
d_call: NA
v_call: TRBV3-1/TRBV3-2
cdr3_nt: TGTGCCAGCAGCCAAGGGTTTTCGGGGAATTCACCCCTCCACTTT
cdr3_aa: CASSQGFSGNSPLHF

clone_size: NA
j_call: TRBJ2-7
d_call: TRBD1
v_call: TRBV5-1
cdr3_nt: TGCGCCAGCAGCTTGTCTACGGGACAGGGGGCTAAGTACGAGCAGTACTTC
cdr3_aa: CASSLSTGQGAKYEQYF

clone_size: NA
j_call: TRBJ2-7
d_call: NA
v_call: TRBV5-1
cdr3_nt: TGCGCCAGCAGCTTCGCTGGGGCTTCTGGCGAGCAGTACTTC
cdr3_aa: CASSFAGASGEQYF

clone_size: NA
j_call: TRBJ1-5
d_call: NA
v_call: TRBV19
cdr3_nt: TGTGCCAGTAGTATAGGGCCAAGTAATCAGCCCCAGCATTTT
cdr3_aa: CASSIGPSNQPQHF

clone_size: NA
j_call: TRBJ2-2
d_call: NA
v_call: TRBV11-3
cdr3_nt: TGTGCCAGCACCCTCGGTACGGGCACCGGGGAGCTGTTTTTT
cdr3_aa: CASTLGTGTGELFF

clone_size: NA
j_call: TRBJ1-3
d_call: NA
v_call: TRBV6-2/TRBV6-3
cdr3_nt: TGTGCCAGCAGCCAATCGTCGGGAGGCTCTGGAAACACCATATATTTT
cdr3_aa: CASSQSSGGSGNTIYF

clone_size: NA
j_call: TRBJ1-5
d_call: NA
v_call: TRBV19
cdr3_nt: TGTGCCAGTAGGCGGGATTCCTTTAGCAATCAGCCCCAGCATTTT
cdr3_aa: CASRRDSFSNQPQHF

clone_size: NA
j_call: TRBJ2-5
d_call: NA
v_call: TRBV7-2
cdr3_nt: TGTGCCAGCAGCCCCCGTAGGGGCCAAGAGACCCAGTACTTC
cdr3_aa: CASSPRRGQETQYF

clone_size: NA
j_call: TRBJ2-2
d_call: TRBD1
v_call: TRBV7-8
cdr3_nt: TGTGCCAGCAGCTTCGGGACAGTCGTCGGGGAGCTGTTTTTT
cdr3_aa: CASSFGTVVGELFF

clone_size: NA
j_call: TRBJ1-4
d_call: NA
v_call: TRBV7-2
cdr3_nt: TGTGCCAGCAGCCCACGGACAGCACTTAATGAAAAACTGTTTTTT
cdr3_aa: CASSPRTALNEKLFF

clone_size: NA
j_call: TRBJ2-1
d_call: TRBD2
v_call: TRBV24-1
cdr3_nt: TGTGCCACCAGTGATCCGGGAGGGAACAAATACAATGAGCAGTTCTTC
cdr3_aa: CATSDPGGNKYNEQFF

clone_size: NA
j_call: TRBJ2-5
d_call: NA
v_call: TRBV19
cdr3_nt: TGTGCCAGTAGTATACCCCCAAGCATCCAAGAGACCCAGTACTTC
cdr3_aa: CASSIPPSIQETQYF

clone_size: NA
j_call: TRBJ1-5
d_call: NA
v_call: TRBV25-1
cdr3_nt: TGTGCCAGCAGGCTACCCGGGACTTATAGCAATCAGCCCCAGCATTTT
cdr3_aa: CASRLPGTYSNQPQHF

clone_size: NA
j_call: TRBJ2-1
d_call: TRBD2
v_call: TRBV6-4
cdr3_nt: TGTGCCAGCAGTCGACTAGCGGAAGACAATGAGCAGTTCTTC
cdr3_aa: CASSRLAEDNEQFF

clone_size: NA
j_call: TRBJ2-7
d_call: TRBD1
v_call: TRBV5-4
cdr3_nt: TGTGCCAGCAGCCCTATAGGTGGGACAGGAGCCTACGAGCAGTACTTC
cdr3_aa: CASSPIGGTGAYEQYF

clone_size: NA
j_call: TRBJ1-2
d_call: NA
v_call: TRBV7-2
cdr3_nt: TGTGCCAGCAGCTTAATTCAAGGGAGCTATGGCTACACCTTC
cdr3_aa: CASSLIQGSYGYTF

clone_size: NA
j_call: TRBJ1-1
d_call: NA
v_call: TRBV2
cdr3_nt: TGTGCCAGCATGGGGGGGATTGAGAACACTGAAGCTTTCTTT
cdr3_aa: CASMGGIENTEAFF

clone_size: many
j_call: TRBJ2-1
d_call: NA
v_call: TRBV5-4
cdr3_nt: TGTGCCAGCAGCTTGAGGTGGACAGCCTACAATGAGCAGTTCTTC
cdr3_aa: CASSLRWTAYNEQFF

clone_size: NA
j_call: TRBJ1-2
d_call: TRBD1
v_call: TRBV24-1
cdr3_nt: TGTGCCACCAGTGACCATGACAGGGACTATGGCTACACCTTC
cdr3_aa: CATSDHDRDYGYTF

clone_size: NA
j_call: TRBJ2-2
d_call: NA
v_call: TRBV5-4
cdr3_nt: TGTGCCAGCAGCTTGGCTGTCGGGAAAAACGGGGAGCTGTTTTTT
cdr3_aa: CASSLAVGKNGELFF

clone_size: NA
j_call: TRBJ1-2
d_call: NA
v_call: TRBV7-6
cdr3_nt: TGTGCCAGCAGCTCCCCCGGGGGTAGATCCACTGGCTACACCTTC
cdr3_aa: CASSSPGGRSTGYTF

clone_size: NA
j_call: TRBJ1-1
d_call: TRBD1
v_call: TRBV6-1
cdr3_nt: TGTGCCAGCAGTGAACTGGGACAGGGGGCGCGAGCTTTCTTT
cdr3_aa: CASSELGQGARAFF

clone_size: NA
j_call: TRBJ2-1
d_call: TRBD2
v_call: TRBV3-1/TRBV3-2
cdr3_nt: TGTGCCAGCAGCCAACCTAGCGGGGGTTCGAACAATGAGCAGTTCTTC
cdr3_aa: CASSQPSGGSNNEQFF

clone_size: once
j_call: TRBJ1-5
d_call: TRBD1
v_call: TRBV10-2
cdr3_nt: TGCGCCAGCGGTGAAGGGGGCCGACTTCACGAAACTAATCAGCCCCAGCATTTT
cdr3_aa: CASGEGGRLHETNQPQHF

clone_size: few
j_call: TRBJ2-7
d_call: NA
v_call: TRBV15
cdr3_nt: TGTGCCACCAGCCCCACACCGGGCTCCTACGAGCAGTACTTC
cdr3_aa: CATSPTPGSYEQYF

clone_size: once
j_call: TRBJ1-3
d_call: NA
v_call: TRBV5-1
cdr3_nt: TGCGCCAGCAGCTTTGAGGGTTCTGGAAACACCATATATTTT
cdr3_aa: CASSFEGSGNTIYF

clone_size: NA
j_call: TRBJ1-5
d_call: TRBD1
v_call: TRBV18
cdr3_nt: TGTGCCAGCTCACCACCCGGGCAGGGGGATGGTCCCCAGCATTTT
cdr3_aa: CASSPPGQGDGPQHF

clone_size: once
j_call: TRBJ2-3
d_call: TRBD2
v_call: TRBV20-1
cdr3_nt: TGCAGTGCTAGTCGCGGGAGGGCAGATACGCAGTATTTT
cdr3_aa: CSASRGRADTQYF

clone_size: NA
j_call: TRBJ2-4
d_call: NA
v_call: TRBV5-1
cdr3_nt: TGCGCCAGCAGCTTGGACAGGAAAAACATTCAGTACTTC
cdr3_aa: CASSLDRKNIQYF

clone_size: NA
j_call: TRBJ1-2
d_call: NA
v_call: TRBV5-4
cdr3_nt: TGTGCCAGCAGCTTGGGCGGATCCCACTATGGCTACACCTTC
cdr3_aa: CASSLGGSHYGYTF

clone_size: NA
j_call: TRBJ1-1
d_call: TRBD1
v_call: TRBV5-1
cdr3_nt: TGCGCCAGCAGCTTGGGGACAGGGGGTTTCACTGAAGCTTTCTTT
cdr3_aa: CASSLGTGGFTEAFF

clone_size: NA
j_call: TRBJ1-6
d_call: TRBD1
v_call: TRBV18
cdr3_nt: TGTGCCAGCTCACCCTTCGACAGGGGCAATTCACCCCTCCACTTT
cdr3_aa: CASSPFDRGNSPLHF

clone_size: NA
j_call: TRBJ1-1
d_call: TRBD1
v_call: TRBV9
cdr3_nt: TGTGCCAGCAGCCCCCGGACAGGATCGAACACTGAAGCTTTCTTT
cdr3_aa: CASSPRTGSNTEAFF

clone_size: once
j_call: TRBJ2-1
d_call: NA
v_call: TRBV27
cdr3_nt: TGTGCCAGCACCTCACCGGGGAAGTGGGAGCAGTTCTTC
cdr3_aa: CASTSPGKWEQFF

clone_size: few
j_call: TRBJ2-7
d_call: TRBD2
v_call: TRBV2
cdr3_nt: TGTGCCAGCAGTGGCGACCTGAGCGGGAGGGCGTCCGAGCAGTACTTC
cdr3_aa: CASSGDLSGRASEQYF

clone_size: NA
j_call: TRBJ1-1
d_call: NA
v_call: TRBV6-2/TRBV6-3
cdr3_nt: TGTGCCAGCAGTTACCTGCAGGGGAACACTGAAGCTTTCTTT
cdr3_aa: CASSYLQGNTEAFF

clone_size: NA
j_call: TRBJ1-1
d_call: NA
v_call: TRBV7-9
cdr3_nt: TGTGCCAGCACCCGACCCGGTCGGGACACTGAAGCTTTCTTT
cdr3_aa: CASTRPGRDTEAFF

clone_size: NA
j_call: TRBJ2-5
d_call: TRBD2
v_call: TRBV2
cdr3_nt: TGTGCCAGCACCCCGCGGGAGACAGCCCAAGAGACCCAGTACTTC
cdr3_aa: CASTPRETAQETQYF

clone_size: NA
j_call: TRBJ2-2
d_call: TRBD1
v_call: TRBV3-1/TRBV3-2
cdr3_nt: TGTGCCAGCAGCCAAGGTACGGGACAGGGGGTTCTACCGAACACCGGGGAGCTGTTTTTT
cdr3_aa: CASSQGTGQGVLPNTGELFF

clone_size: once
j_call: TRBJ1-4
d_call: NA
v_call: TRBV5-1
cdr3_nt: TGCGCCAGCAGCTTGGTTGGGCGAACAACTAATGAAAAACTGTTTTTT
cdr3_aa: CASSLVGRTTNEKLFF

clone_size: NA
j_call: TRBJ1-5
d_call: TRBD1
v_call: TRBV30
cdr3_nt: TGTGCCTGGAGGGAGGGACAGTTTAGAACGGGGAATCAGCCCCAGCATTTT
cdr3_aa: CAWREGQFRTGNQPQHF

clone_size: NA
j_call: TRBJ1-2
d_call: TRBD1
v_call: TRBV19
cdr3_nt: TGTGCCAGTAGTAGAGGGACAGGCGGCTACACCTTC
cdr3_aa: CASSRGTGGYTF

clone_size: NA
j_call: TRBJ2-1
d_call: TRBD2
v_call: TRBV4-3
cdr3_nt: TGCGCCAGCAGCCAAGATTCTCTGGGGCGCGGACTAGCGGGATACAATGAGCAGTTCTTC
cdr3_aa: CASSQDSLGRGLAGYNEQFF

clone_size: NA
j_call: TRBJ1-2
d_call: NA
v_call: TRBV30
cdr3_nt: TGTGCCTGGAGTGTAGGGGTATTGAGAGGCTACACCTTC
cdr3_aa: CAWSVGVLRGYTF

clone_size: NA
j_call: TRBJ2-5
d_call: TRBD1
v_call: TRBV18
cdr3_nt: TGTGCCAGCTCACCACAATCTGGGACAGTCCAAGAGACCCAGTACTTC
cdr3_aa: CASSPQSGTVQETQYF

clone_size: once
j_call: TRBJ2-7
d_call: NA
v_call: TRBV3-1/TRBV3-2
cdr3_nt: TGTGCCAGCAGCCGGGACTTATTAATAACCGAGCAGTACTTC
cdr3_aa: CASSRDLLITEQYF

clone_size: NA
j_call: TRBJ2-1
d_call: NA
v_call: TRBV5-1
cdr3_nt: TGCGCCAGCAGCACGTCAGGGGGGAATGAGCAGTTCTTC
cdr3_aa: CASSTSGGNEQFF